Below, one T cell receptor (beta chain) is given with its context. Antigen: not known. The record originates from a study of PD-1 blockade in classical Hodgkin lymphoma. About the study: Each patient was given nivolumab 3 mg/kg through a vein every 2 weeks.

Germline CDR1 and CDR2: SEHNR and FQNEAQ (reference sequence). CDR3 length: 17 residues. The ends were cut back, 8 bases at V and 4 bases at J, with 25 bases in the middle. Generated by immunoSEQ multiplex PCR, the TCRdb table keeps only in-frame clones and is missing some. Among tens of thousands of clones listed, roughly 89% were seen once. Study-level results: CD4+ TCR diversity, unlike CD8+, climbed significantly by C4D1. Possible causes of repertoire differences, disease activity or prior therapy, remain undefined. Complete responders' baseline diversity resembled that of newly diagnosed patients.

Time point specified: cycle 4 day 1 (C4D1), after 5 to 7 weeks of nivolumab. Every patient experienced relapse after autologous stem cell transplantation, and brentuximab vedotin exposure varied. Sequencing was performed on peripheral blood mononuclear cells (PBMCs), taken before the fourth cycle of nivolumab. This sequence joins TRBV7-9 and TRBJ2-3, with D uncertain. The sequence was obtained from a human donor with classical Hodgkin lymphoma. CDR3 sequence reads: CASEAPQTLHVSDTQYF. The CDR3 coding sequence is TGTGCCAGCGAAGCCCCACAGACTCTACATGTTTCAGATACGCAGTATTTT.